Ten or more counts support the clone carrying this TCR beta chain. What it recognizes is unknown. The data stem from a study of T cells in Graves' hyperthyroidism and ophthalmopathy. Study overall: Initial diagnosis, before any treatment, was when peripheral blood was collected.

Study-wide results and caveats: In the blood, most expanded thyroid clonotypes above 0.001 appeared as well.

The CDR3 regions of TCR beta were amplified from RNA transcripts. The HTBI primer set served for first-round RT-PCR of the TCR CDR3. TCRdb re-called the multiplex PCR reads with MiXCR, one entry per CDR3 protein. The table records approximately 380,000 distinct CDR3 sequences, about an eighth of them present only once. The sequencing sample was made of blood. This receptor was identified in a man aged 45 to 65 with Graves' ophthalmopathy.

The CDR3 protein is CASSQDLVQGAYEQYF. Written as DNA, the CDR3 is TGTGCCAGCAGCCAAGATCTTGTACAGGGGGCCTACGAGCAGTACTTC. This chain links TRBV3-1 with TRBJ2-7, with TRBD1 matching over 8 bases. Germline lookup yields CDR1 LGHDT and CDR2 YNNKEL (reference sequence). V was pared by 0 bases and J by 2 bases, with 6 bases of the junction left unmatched. This CDR3 is built from 16 residues.